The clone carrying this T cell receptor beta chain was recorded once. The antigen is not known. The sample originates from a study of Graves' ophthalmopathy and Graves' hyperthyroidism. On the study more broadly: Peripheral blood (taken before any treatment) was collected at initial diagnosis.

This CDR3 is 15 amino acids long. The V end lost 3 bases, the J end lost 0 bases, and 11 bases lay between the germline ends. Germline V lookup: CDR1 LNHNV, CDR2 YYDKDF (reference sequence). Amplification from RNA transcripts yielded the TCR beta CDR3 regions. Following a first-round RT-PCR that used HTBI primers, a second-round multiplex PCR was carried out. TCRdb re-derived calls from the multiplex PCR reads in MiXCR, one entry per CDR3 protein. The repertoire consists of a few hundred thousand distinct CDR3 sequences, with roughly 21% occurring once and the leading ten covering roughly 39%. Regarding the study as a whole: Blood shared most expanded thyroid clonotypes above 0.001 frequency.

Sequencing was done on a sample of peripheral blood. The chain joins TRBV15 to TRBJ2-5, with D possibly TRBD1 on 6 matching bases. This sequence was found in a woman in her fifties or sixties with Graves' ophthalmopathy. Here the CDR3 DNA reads TGTGCCACCAGCAGTGAAGGACAGAACCAAGAGACCCAGTACTTC. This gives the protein CATSSEGQNQETQYF.